This is a list of T cell receptor beta chains from one sample in a study of early T cells in non-severe SARS-CoV-2 infection. TCRdb re-called the 5' RACE reads with MiXCR, one entry per CDR3 protein. The repertoire holds more than 55,000 distinct CDR3 sequences, about 13% seen once, with about 9.3% in the top ten. Sequenced here: whole blood, sampled at baseline. The receptor source for this set is an adult who was a healthcare worker with PCR-confirmed SARS-CoV-2 infection or an uninfected control (not recorded which). The CDR3 runs from the conserved cysteine through the conserved F or W. The D gene is left open where the match is weak. Only part of the rows carry a size: once, few, many, or a class if the clone is expanded.

J gene,V gene,clone size,D gene,CDR3 DNA,CDR3 protein
TRBJ2-3,TRBV7-2,-,-,TGTGCCAGCAGCTCCACACTACTCGCCGGTCGCACAGATACGCAGTATTTT,CASSSTLLAGRTDTQYF
TRBJ2-3,TRBV19,-,TRBD2,TGTGCCAGTAGTATAGTAGGAACTAGCGGGGGGGCGGCAGATACGCAGTATTTT,CASSIVGTSGGAADTQYF
TRBJ1-2,TRBV19,-,-,TGTGCCACTGGGTTCAGAACCTTTAATACCTATGGCTACACCTTC,CATGFRTFNTYGYTF
TRBJ2-7,TRBV27,few,TRBD2,TGTGCCAGCAGTTTTAGCGGGAGGCCCAACGAGCAGTACTTC,CASSFSGRPNEQYF
TRBJ2-7,TRBV10-3,few,-,TGTGCCATCAGTGAGTCCCCACAGACATCCTACGAGCAGTACTTC,CAISESPQTSYEQYF
TRBJ2-6,TRBV15,few,-,TGTGCCACCAGCAGAGTTGGCTCTGGGGCCAACGTCCTGACTTTC,CATSRVGSGANVLTF
TRBJ1-5,TRBV24-1,-,-,TGTGCCACCAGGGTCGATAGCAATCAGCCCCAGCATTTT,CATRVDSNQPQHF
TRBJ2-1,TRBV7-3,-,TRBD2,TGTGCCAGCAGCTTAAATAGGCGGGAGCCCTACAATGAGCAGTTCTTC,CASSLNRREPYNEQFF
TRBJ2-3,TRBV9,many,TRBD2,TGTGCCAGCAGCCTTTCGGAAGGAGCGGGGGCTCTTTTGTATACGCAGTATTTT,CASSLSEGAGALLYTQYF
TRBJ2-5,TRBV7-8,many,-,TGTGCCAGCAGCCCCCGTCGGAGTTCCGAGACCCAGTACTTC,CASSPRRSSETQYF
TRBJ2-7,TRBV20-1,-,TRBD1,TGCAGTGCTATCCGCCGGGACAGGGCCTCCTACGAGCAGTACTTC,CSAIRRDRASYEQYF
TRBJ1-3,TRBV24-1,-,-,TGTGCCACCCAGCTGGAGGCTGGAAACACCATATATTTT,CATQLEAGNTIYF
TRBJ2-1,TRBV4-3,-,-,TGCGCCAGCAGCCAAGATGAACAAAGCGGTGTTGCCTACAATGAGCAGTTCTTC,CASSQDEQSGVAYNEQFF
TRBJ2-1,TRBV6-5,-,-,TGTGCCAGCAGTTACCGCGAGGGTTTCAATGAGCAGTTCTTC,CASSYREGFNEQFF
TRBJ1-1,TRBV12-3/TRBV12-4,-,TRBD1,TGTGCCAGCAGTCGGGACAGCGACACTGGAGCTTTCTTT,CASSRDSDTGAFF
TRBJ1-1,TRBV28,many,-,TGTGCCAGCAAGAGGGTAGTGAACACTGAAGCTTTCTTT,CASKRVVNTEAFF
TRBJ2-5,TRBV6-1,-,TRBD2,TGTGCCAGCAGCAACGAACCGGGAGGGAAGACCCAGTACTTC,CASSNEPGGKTQYF
TRBJ2-7,TRBV28,few,TRBD1,TGTGCCAGCAGCCCCTCAGGGGGTGTGAACGAGCAGTACTTC,CASSPSGGVNEQYF
TRBJ2-7,TRBV20-1,-,-,TGCAGTGCTACCACAGGGTTTTTGGATGACGACGAGCAGTACTTC,CSATTGFLDDDEQYF
TRBJ2-3,TRBV20-1,many,-,TGCAGTGCTCCTAGCGCCGCTTCGCGCACAGATACGCAGTATTTT,CSAPSAASRTDTQYF
TRBJ2-5,TRBV4-1,-,TRBD2,TGCGCCAGCAGCCAAGGGGTGGCTAGCGGGCAAGAGACCCAGTACTTC,CASSQGVASGQETQYF
TRBJ1-1,TRBV6-4,many,-,TGTGCCAGCAGTGACTCGGTCGGCATGAACACTGAAGCTTTCTTT,CASSDSVGMNTEAFF
TRBJ1-2,TRBV19,-,-,TGTGCCAGTAGTATGTGGGCAGATAACTATGGCTACACCTTC,CASSMWADNYGYTF
TRBJ1-2,TRBV12-3/TRBV12-4,few,-,TGTGCCAGCAGTTTGTCGGAGGTTGCGGGGGAAGGCTACACCTTC,CASSLSEVAGEGYTF
TRBJ2-3,TRBV7-9,many,-,TGTGCCAGCAGCTCAGGCACAGATACGCAGTATTTT,CASSSGTDTQYF
TRBJ1-1,TRBV27,-,-,TGTGCCAGCAGTTCAGGGAGAAGCACTGAAGCTTTCTTT,CASSSGRSTEAFF
TRBJ2-7,TRBV5-6,-,-,TGTGCCAGCAGCTTGGGAGGGATTTCCTCCTACGAGCAGTACTTC,CASSLGGISSYEQYF
TRBJ2-3,TRBV4-1,few,TRBD2,TGCGCCAGCAGCCAAAAACTCGCCGGGGGACTAGCGGGGGTTGCAGATACGCAGTATTTT,CASSQKLAGGLAGVADTQYF
TRBJ2-7,TRBV20-1,-,-,TGCAGTGCTGTTGACAACTCCTACGAGCAGTACTTC,CSAVDNSYEQYF
TRBJ2-1,TRBV9,many,TRBD2,TGTGCCAGCAGCGGGACTAGTTACAATGAGCAGTTCTTC,CASSGTSYNEQFF
TRBJ1-1,TRBV20-1,-,TRBD1,TGCAGTGCTAGAATTCCCGGGACAGGGGATGAAGCTTTCTTT,CSARIPGTGDEAFF